The T cell receptor beta chain under discussion was sequenced for a study of blood T cell repertoires in COVID-19 (dated by TCRdb to 2018 to 2021). Broadly, across the study: Samples from collaborators originated in the United States, Italy and Spain and spanned both the acute and convalescent phases of COVID-19. The prospective study material was composed of cDNA or gDNA derived from T cells, B-cell-depleted T cells, or PBMCs. The dataset comprised deeply sampled blood TCRbeta repertoires from subjects exposed to, actively infected with, or recovered from COVID-19. The repertoires were released in a freely available public database meant as a resource for research on the immune response to SARS-CoV-2. Samples were obtained from the ongoing ImmuneRACE study (first 160 participants) and from over 1,000 subjects provided by 6 global collaborators. Sample metadata almost always included a de-identified subject ID, COVID-19 status, age in years and sex. Where HLA class I and class II types were available, the types were taken from metadata supplied by the sample provider, not from assay-based typing.

The germline V gene (reference sequence) supplies CDR1 SGHKS and CDR2 YYEKEE. The V end loses 0 bases and the J end loses 6 bases, and a stretch of 12 bases separates them. From its cysteine to its phenylalanine, the CDR3 spans 15 amino acids. Solely the CDR3 DNA is kept, with 45 bases framed from the first base. TCRbeta CDR3 regions were amplified from genomic DNA using the immunoSEQ Assay, a bias-controlled multiplex PCR. The study's own analysis went as follows. The number of nucleated cells in each sample was estimated by amplification of reference gene primers within the assay. To quantify the absolute abundance of each unique TCRbeta CDR3 rearrangement, sequence reads were collapsed and filtered. For each sample, productive Simpson clonality was calculated by taking the square root of Simpson's diversity index across productive rearrangements. The table comes from immuneACCESS by way of TCRdb, which keeps in-frame sequences with V and J called. Part of the clones is missing from these tables; in studies checked, under half for an unresolved V gene and the rest for unknown reasons. Clone size and the V and J calls come from that table; the DNA yielded D and trimming. Present in this sample are 150,000 to 200,000 clones, roughly 82% of which were seen just once. The ten largest make up 5.5% to 7.5% of the sample.

Broad study findings and their caveats: The amount of clinical and demographic metadata varied by source and participant and was provided uncurated.

Points on this clone: The specificity of this receptor is unknown. Per-base quality was not reported, and no clone a single base away is much larger than it.

At one collaborating source in Seattle, patients were enrolled during active infection and were followed longitudinally through the course of disease. Collaborating institutions collected whole blood in K2EDTA tubes following their own protocols. Collaborator samples were shipped for TCRbeta analysis as frozen whole blood, isolated PBMCs, or DNA extracted from either sample type. Material for sequencing was peripheral blood. This clonotype originated in a woman in her 40s with COVID-19, enrolled during active disease. The V and J genes are TRBV5-5 and TRBJ2-2, with a weak D call of TRBD2 (7 bases match). The nucleotide sequence reads TGTGCCAGCAGCTTGGTAGGGGGGGCCCCCGGGGAGCTGTTTTTT. This codes for CASSLVGGAPGELFF.